This is a list of T cell receptor beta chains from one sample in a study of PD-L1 blockade in urothelial cancer. The table came from immunoSEQ multiplex PCR; TCRdb's copy has only in-frame clones and leaves some out. Here the sample spans approximately 71,000 clones, about 89% being singletons. Sequencing was performed on PBMCs, taken around atezolizumab (anti-PD-L1) treatment. These receptors all stem from a man aged 60-69 years with urothelial cancer. CDR3s include the opening cysteine and the closing phenylalanine or tryptophan. Fields, in order: CDR3 protein, CDR3 DNA, D gene, V gene, clone size, J gene, CDR3 length. D genes are given only for firm matches. Size is omitted from some rows. Given values are once, few, many or a class for expanded clones.

CASSDGSNSPLHF | TGTGCCAGCAGTGACGGGAGTAATTCACCCCTCCACTTT | - | TRBV27 | - | TRBJ1-6 | 13
CASSQELRLAGVYNEQFF | TGTGCCAGCAGCCAAGAGCTAAGACTAGCGGGGGTATACAATGAGCAGTTCTTC | TRBD2 | TRBV14 | - | TRBJ2-1 | 18
CASRLSGTPSYEQYF | TGTGCCAGCAGATTATCAGGGACACCTTCCTACGAGCAGTACTTC | - | TRBV6-6 | - | TRBJ2-7 | 15
CASSRTGQGVNEQYF | TGTGCCAGCAGTAGAACCGGACAGGGTGTCAACGAGCAGTACTTC | TRBD1 | TRBV2 | - | TRBJ2-7 | 15
CASSEGPQETQYF | TGTGCCAGCAGTGAAGGTCCACAGGAGACCCAGTACTTC | - | TRBV28 | - | TRBJ2-5 | 13
CATSPDRGPPGGNQPQHF | TGTGCTACCAGCCCCGACAGGGGGCCCCCCGGGGGCAATCAGCCCCAGCATTTT | TRBD1 | TRBV12-5 | - | TRBJ1-5 | 18
CASSAGDRGGEQFF | TGTGCCAGCAGCGCCGGGGACCGAGGGGGTGAGCAGTTCTTC | - | TRBV9 | - | TRBJ2-1 | 14
CASSQNPSGGTKETQYF | TGCGCCAGCAGTCAAAACCCGAGCGGGGGGACTAAAGAGACCCAGTACTTC | TRBD2 | TRBV4-1 | - | TRBJ2-5 | 17
CASRRRTFNYGYTF | TGTGCCAGCAGGCGGAGGACCTTTAACTATGGCTACACCTTC | - | TRBV28 | - | TRBJ1-2 | 14
CSVLVSWSYFGELFF | TGCAGCGTCCTGGTGTCCTGGTCCTATTTCGGGGAGCTGTTTTTT | - | TRBV29-1 | - | TRBJ2-2 | 15
CASSRARDRLGDTQYF | TGTGCCAGTAGTAGGGCCCGCGACAGGTTGGGAGATACGCAGTATTTT | - | TRBV19 | once | TRBJ2-3 | 16
CASSGTVWRGGYTF | TGTGCCAGCAGTGGTACCGTTTGGCGAGGTGGCTACACCTTC | - | TRBV2 | - | TRBJ1-2 | 14
CASGSPQGSYNSPLHF | TGTGCTAGTGGTTCCCCACAGGGGTCCTATAATTCACCCCTCCACTTT | TRBD1 | TRBV12-5 | - | TRBJ1-6 | 16
CASSKDRNNEQFF | TGTGCCAGCAGCAAGGACAGGAACAATGAGCAGTTCTTC | TRBD1 | TRBV7-3 | - | TRBJ2-1 | 13
CASSSGDRVGDEQFF | TGTGCCAGCAGTTCGGGGGACAGGGTGGGAGATGAGCAGTTCTTC | TRBD1 | TRBV28 | - | TRBJ2-1 | 15
CASSYSSYTEAFF | TGTGCCAGCAGTTACTCGAGTTACACTGAAGCTTTCTTT | - | TRBV6-5 | - | TRBJ1-1 | 13
CASRGQGASGELFF | TGTGCCAGCCGTGGACAGGGGGCGTCCGGGGAGCTGTTTTTT | TRBD1 | TRBV7-6 | - | TRBJ2-2 | 14
CSVFNPMTSGGTGELFF | TGCAGCGTCTTTAACCCGATGACTAGCGGGGGTACCGGGGAGCTGTTTTTT | TRBD2 | TRBV29-1 | - | TRBJ2-2 | 17
CASSLSALYGYTF | TGTGCCAGCAGCTTAAGCGCCCTCTATGGCTACACCTTC | - | TRBV11-2 | few | TRBJ1-2 | 13
CASSPRTGTYGYTF | TGTGCCAGCAGCCCCCGAACGGGAACCTATGGCTACACCTTC | - | TRBV9 | - | TRBJ1-2 | 14
CAWSVRQEKETQYF | TGTGCCTGGAGTGTACGACAGGAGAAAGAGACCCAGTACTTC | - | TRBV30 | once | TRBJ2-5 | 14
CASSGQGANEQYF | TGTGCCAGCAGCGGACAGGGGGCTAACGAGCAGTACTTC | TRBD1 | TRBV5-6 | once | TRBJ2-7 | 13
CASSVTGGNTEAFF | TGTGCCAGCAGCGTGACAGGGGGGAACACTGAAGCTTTCTTT | TRBD1 | TRBV7-6 | few | TRBJ1-1 | 14
CASSLLWDTGTYEQYF | TGTGCCAGCAGTTTATTGTGGGACACGGGGACCTACGAGCAGTACTTC | - | TRBV27 | - | TRBJ2-7 | 16
CASSPGQARLNTGELFF | TGTGCCAGCTCACCCGGACAAGCGAGATTAAACACCGGGGAGCTGTTTTTT | - | TRBV18 | - | TRBJ2-2 | 17
CASSLAGAGVVGELFF | TGTGCCAGCAGCCTGGCGGGGGCGGGAGTGGTCGGGGAGCTGTTTTTT | - | TRBV13 | - | TRBJ2-2 | 16
CASSPGIGGYTF | TGTGCCAGCAGCCCAGGGATTGGTGGCTACACCTTC | - | TRBV6-5 | - | TRBJ1-2 | 12
CASSLGKVAGGNEQFF | TGTGCCAGCAGCTTAGGCAAGGTAGCGGGGGGCAATGAGCAGTTCTTC | TRBD2 | TRBV7-2 | once | TRBJ2-1 | 16
CASSLPGDRAYEQYF | TGCGCCAGCAGCTTGCCGGGGGACAGGGCCTACGAGCAGTACTTC | TRBD1 | TRBV5-1 | - | TRBJ2-7 | 15
CASSQAAGTEAFF | TGCGCCAGCAGCCAAGCGGCGGGCACTGAAGCTTTCTTT | - | TRBV5-1 | - | TRBJ1-1 | 13
CASSRRETGGADGANVLTF | TGTGCCAGCAGTCGGAGGGAAACAGGGGGCGCCGATGGGGCCAACGTCCTGACTTTC | TRBD1 | TRBV4-2 | - | TRBJ2-6 | 19
CASSMRVYGYTF | TGTGCCAGTAGTATGAGGGTCTATGGCTACACCTTC | - | TRBV19 | - | TRBJ1-2 | 12
CASSRAQGVEAFF | TGTGCCAGCAGTAGAGCACAGGGGGTGGAAGCTTTCTTT | TRBD1 | TRBV2 | - | TRBJ1-1 | 13
CASSLAGAGYGYTF | TGTGCCAGCAGCTTAGCTGGGGCAGGATATGGCTACACCTTC | - | TRBV7-8 | - | TRBJ1-2 | 14
CASSSRTAYEQYF | TGTGCCAGCAGCTCCCGGACAGCCTACGAGCAGTACTTC | - | TRBV7-8 | - | TRBJ2-7 | 13